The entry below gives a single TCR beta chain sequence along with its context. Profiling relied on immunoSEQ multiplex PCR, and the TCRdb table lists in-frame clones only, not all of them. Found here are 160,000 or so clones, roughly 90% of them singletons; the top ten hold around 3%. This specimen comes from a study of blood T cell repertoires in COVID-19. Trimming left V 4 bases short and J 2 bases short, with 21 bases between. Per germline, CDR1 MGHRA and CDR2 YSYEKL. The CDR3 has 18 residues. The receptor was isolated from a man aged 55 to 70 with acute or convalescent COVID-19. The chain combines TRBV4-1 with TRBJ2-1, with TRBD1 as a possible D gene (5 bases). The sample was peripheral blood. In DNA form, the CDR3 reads TGCGCCAGCAGCCCACCCACTGGGGCGGTGAACCCCTACAATGAGCAGTTCTTC. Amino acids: CASSPPTGAVNPYNEQFF.